Listed below are T cell receptor beta chains from one sample, sequenced in a study of T cell responses to AZD1222 COVID-19 vaccine. Here immunoSEQ multiplex PCR was the method, and the copy in TCRdb shows in-frame clones only, minus some. The table lists about 150,000 clones, approximately 91% of them singletons. The material sequenced was peripheral blood, taken 28 days after the second AZD1222 dose. These receptors were collected from an adult who received the AZD1222 COVID-19 vaccine. Each CDR3 is given with its conserved first and last residue. The D gene is left open where the match is weak. For some rows the clone size is stated as once, few or many, or as a class when expanded; others skip it.

V gene: TRBV6-1
D gene: TRBD1
clone size: .
J gene: TRBJ2-3
CDR3 DNA: TGTGCCAGCAGTGTCGGACAGGGAGGTTTGGGCACAGATACGCAGTATTTT
CDR3 protein: CASSVGQGGLGTDTQYF

V gene: TRBV5-1
D gene: TRBD1
clone size: .
J gene: TRBJ1-2
CDR3 DNA: TGCGCCAGCAGCCCGGACTTGGGACAGGCCCGGCTCGGCTACACCTTC
CDR3 protein: CASSPDLGQARLGYTF

V gene: TRBV9
D gene: .
clone size: few
J gene: TRBJ2-1
CDR3 DNA: TGTGCCAGCAGGCCGCGGGACAACTCCTACAATGAGCAGTTCTTC
CDR3 protein: CASRPRDNSYNEQFF

V gene: TRBV9
D gene: TRBD1
clone size: few
J gene: TRBJ2-7
CDR3 DNA: TGTGCCAGCAGCCCAGGGGACAGGGTAATAGGCGAGCAGTACTTC
CDR3 protein: CASSPGDRVIGEQYF

V gene: TRBV5-6
D gene: .
clone size: .
J gene: TRBJ1-1
CDR3 DNA: TGTGCCAGCAGCTTGGTCCCGGCGGGGGAGACCACTGAAGCTTTCTTT
CDR3 protein: CASSLVPAGETTEAFF

V gene: TRBV15
D gene: TRBD2
clone size: once
J gene: TRBJ2-2
CDR3 DNA: TGTGCCACCAGCGCTCCAGTACGGGAGGGCCCAACCGGGGAGCTGTTTTTT
CDR3 protein: CATSAPVREGPTGELFF

V gene: TRBV7-9
D gene: .
clone size: .
J gene: TRBJ1-1
CDR3 DNA: TGTGCCAGCAGCCTCCTTCCCAGTGAAGCTTTCTTT
CDR3 protein: CASSLLPSEAFF

V gene: TRBV7-3
D gene: .
clone size: .
J gene: TRBJ2-7
CDR3 DNA: TGTGCCAGCAGCTTAAAGGTCCAATACGAGCAGTACTTC
CDR3 protein: CASSLKVQYEQYF

V gene: TRBV7-9
D gene: .
clone size: .
J gene: TRBJ2-1
CDR3 DNA: TGTGCCAGCAGCTTAGTGGCACCTTTTAAATCCTACAATGAGCAGTTCTTC
CDR3 protein: CASSLVAPFKSYNEQFF

V gene: TRBV5-6
D gene: .
clone size: few
J gene: TRBJ1-2
CDR3 DNA: TGTGCCAGCAGCTTGGGACAGCAAAGCTATGGCTACACCTTC
CDR3 protein: CASSLGQQSYGYTF

V gene: TRBV4-2
D gene: .
clone size: .
J gene: TRBJ2-1
CDR3 DNA: TGTGCCAGCAGCCACGGCCAGGGTCCTTACAATGAGCAGTTCTTC
CDR3 protein: CASSHGQGPYNEQFF

V gene: TRBV9
D gene: .
clone size: .
J gene: TRBJ1-3
CDR3 DNA: TGTGCCAGCAGCCCTACAGGGAACTTTGGAAACACCATATATTTT
CDR3 protein: CASSPTGNFGNTIYF

V gene: TRBV5-5
D gene: .
clone size: .
J gene: TRBJ2-5
CDR3 DNA: TGTGCCAGCAGCTTGGGAGGTAAAGAGACCCAGTACTTC
CDR3 protein: CASSLGGKETQYF

V gene: TRBV9
D gene: TRBD1
clone size: .
J gene: TRBJ2-5
CDR3 DNA: TGTGCCAGCAGCCCTACTAACCCGGGACAGGGGGCGAGGGAGACCCAGTACTTC
CDR3 protein: CASSPTNPGQGARETQYF

V gene: TRBV7-6
D gene: .
clone size: .
J gene: TRBJ1-4
CDR3 DNA: TGTGCCAGCAGCTTGCGGACCTACCTAACTAATGAAAAACTGTTTTTT
CDR3 protein: CASSLRTYLTNEKLFF

V gene: TRBV9
D gene: .
clone size: .
J gene: TRBJ1-3
CDR3 DNA: TGTGCCAGCAGCGTAGTCGGTAGCGGAGGATTCTCTGGAAACACCATATATTTT
CDR3 protein: CASSVVGSGGFSGNTIYF

V gene: TRBV27
D gene: TRBD1
clone size: few
J gene: TRBJ1-5
CDR3 DNA: TGTGCCAGCAGTCGGACAGGGTCCAATCAGCCCCAGCATTTT
CDR3 protein: CASSRTGSNQPQHF

V gene: TRBV5-1
D gene: .
clone size: .
J gene: TRBJ1-4
CDR3 DNA: TGCGCCAGCAGCTTGCAGGGGCAAGGGGCAACTAATGAAAAACTGTTTTTT
CDR3 protein: CASSLQGQGATNEKLFF

V gene: TRBV30
D gene: TRBD1
clone size: .
J gene: TRBJ2-3
CDR3 DNA: TGTGCCTGGAGTGCACAGGGGTTAAAGGATACGCAGTATTTT
CDR3 protein: CAWSAQGLKDTQYF

V gene: TRBV4-1
D gene: TRBD2
clone size: .
J gene: TRBJ2-4
CDR3 DNA: TGCGCCAGCAGCCAAGGCCCTCTTCAGCGGGACGTAGCCAAAAACATTCAGTACTTC
CDR3 protein: CASSQGPLQRDVAKNIQYF

V gene: TRBV7-9
D gene: TRBD1
clone size: .
J gene: TRBJ2-1
CDR3 DNA: TGTGCCAGCAGCTTCGACAGGGCCGGTGAGCAGTTCTTC
CDR3 protein: CASSFDRAGEQFF

V gene: TRBV7-3
D gene: .
clone size: .
J gene: TRBJ2-7
CDR3 DNA: TGTGCCAGCAGCTTAACTCCCGCGGCGGGCACCGAGCAGTACTTC
CDR3 protein: CASSLTPAAGTEQYF

V gene: TRBV3-1/TRBV3-2
D gene: .
clone size: .
J gene: TRBJ1-2
CDR3 DNA: TGTGCCAGCAGCCAAATGAGGGCTAACTATGGCTACACCTTC
CDR3 protein: CASSQMRANYGYTF

V gene: TRBV7-3
D gene: .
clone size: .
J gene: TRBJ1-5
CDR3 DNA: TGTGCCAGATCCCAGGGGAATCAGCCCCAGCATTTT
CDR3 protein: CARSQGNQPQHF

V gene: TRBV6-6
D gene: .
clone size: once
J gene: TRBJ2-2
CDR3 DNA: TGTGCCAGCAGTTACCCAAACACCGGGGAGCTGTTTTTT
CDR3 protein: CASSYPNTGELFF

V gene: TRBV18
D gene: .
clone size: .
J gene: TRBJ2-5
CDR3 DNA: TGTGCCAGCTCACCACCGGTGCCAGGGCAAGAGACCCAGTACTTC
CDR3 protein: CASSPPVPGQETQYF

V gene: TRBV27
D gene: .
clone size: .
J gene: TRBJ1-5
CDR3 DNA: TGTGCCAGCAGGGGACATGGAGGGATTCAGCCCCAGCATTTT
CDR3 protein: CASRGHGGIQPQHF

V gene: TRBV5-1
D gene: .
clone size: .
J gene: TRBJ1-2
CDR3 DNA: TGCGCCAGCAGCCTGTCGACAGAGACAGTCTCTCTTGGCTACACCTTC
CDR3 protein: CASSLSTETVSLGYTF

V gene: TRBV4-1
D gene: TRBD2
clone size: .
J gene: TRBJ2-3
CDR3 DNA: TGCGCCAGCAGCCAAGAAGGCCTAGCGGGCACAGATACGCAGTATTTT
CDR3 protein: CASSQEGLAGTDTQYF

V gene: TRBV6-5
D gene: .
clone size: .
J gene: TRBJ2-1
CDR3 DNA: TGTGCCAGCAGCGGGGACGTATACAATGAGCAGTTCTTC
CDR3 protein: CASSGDVYNEQFF